This TCR beta chain was profiled in a study of beta chain features in type 1 diabetes (dated by TCRdb to 2017 to 2018). Some background on the complete study: Mean age, gender distribution, total cell number and subset yield did not differ between patients and healthy donors. A total of 85 million to 140 million sorted cells were examined across all samples, and a strong correlation was observed between cell number per subset and RNA yield. In the study, TCRB repertoires of sorted circulating CD4+ T cell subsets from recently diagnosed type 1 diabetes patients were compared with those of matched healthy donors. Regulatory and stem cell-like memory subsets were obtained from only 8 patients and roughly eight healthy donors, while naive and central memory subsets were obtained from all 28 donors. General conclusions and limits of the study: At VDJ recombination sites, patients with type 1 diabetes made fewer insertions and deleted more nucleotides, a pattern implying thymic rearrangement abnormalities. Shorter templates might be favored by PCR, yet because patient and control samples were amplified and corrected together, any such skew would affect both groups equally. HLA sub-analyses involved small numbers of individuals, so any influence of HLA type on TCRB rearrangement remained unresolved. In all four CD4+ subsets, TCRB CDR3 length was moderately but significantly shorter in type 1 diabetes patients. Because cDNA was sequenced instead of genomic DNA, activated cells with high expression could be over-represented, although the groups did not differ in activation or CD3 levels. Naive, central memory and regulatory TCRB repertoires appeared to be more alike among patients than among healthy donors.

All of the isolated RNA was reverse transcribed with the High Capacity cDNA Reverse Transcription Kit, so expressed TCRB transcripts were sequenced. Deep immunoSEQ sequencing was performed on naive, central memory and regulatory T cell samples, with an average of roughly 3.5 million total reads per sample. After sorted cells were lysed in RLT buffer, RNA was extracted with DNase-treated RNeasy Micro or Mini kits, with the choice depending on cell number. Each cell subset was processed on its own to prevent cross-contamination, while patient and healthy donor samples were processed together. The immunoSEQ multiplex PCR was used to amplify TCRB sequences from cDNA, yielding 87-bp fragments that span the CDR3 region. The amplicons were sequenced using the Illumina HiSeq platform. As for the original processing: Synthetic template baselines were used to correct PCR bias computationally, reads within Hamming distance 2 were collapsed together, and singletons that could not be merged were discarded. Reads were aligned against IMGT to assign V, D and J genes, CDR3 length and insertions or deletions at six rearrangement sites. Clonotype counts were normalized to sorted cell number within each subset before computing true diversity and Gini coefficients with the tcR R package. Repertoire sharing was quantified using the overlap coefficient calculated on TCRB nucleotide sequences. As a proxy for the pre-selection repertoire, out-of-frame TCRB sequences from naive cells were analyzed. TCRdb carries this immuneACCESS record with in-frame sequences only. Its versions omit some clonotypes, under half of them owing to an unresolved V gene in the studies checked, with the rest unexplained. The V and J calls and the clone size are those of that table, but D and trimming were determined from the DNA. This sample has about 410,000 clones in its table, and over 11% of those were observed once. The ten biggest clones cover roughly 0.036% of the sample.

Note on this clone: Its antigen has not been determined. No much larger clone is present one base from it, and per-base qualities are unavailable.

A single peripheral blood draw of roughly 0.11 L on average was collected from each donor into heparinised tubes. A BD FACSAria II was used to sort naive, central memory, regulatory and stem cell-like memory CD4+ T cells with a panel that included CD45RO, CCR7, CD25, CD127, CD95 and CD27. A purity above 95% was achieved for all sorted populations. PBMCs were separated immediately by Lymphoprep density gradient centrifugation and were stained directly, without being cultured. Samples were stained and sorted in pairs, with one healthy donor and one patient per experiment, so that batch effects were minimized. From the cysteine up to the valine, the CDR3 has a length of 16 residues. Only the CDR3 DNA stays, 48 bases, in frame from base 1. CDR1 is given as LNHNV and CDR2 as YYDKDF, both from the germline V gene (reference sequence). Clipping removes 0 bases from V and 2 bases from J, with 3 as the unmatched junction base count.

The V and J genes are TRBV15 and TRBJ2-7; TRBD1 agrees with 11 junctional bases. What was sequenced was naive CD4+ T cells from blood. Interpreted using the paper, the cell subset or site label stands for: true naive CD4+ T cells. This receptor was obtained from a young man in good health. The DNA reads as follows: TGTGCCACCAGCAGAGAGGGACAGGGGGTAACCTACGAGCAGTACGTC. This gives the protein CATSREGQGVTYEQYV.